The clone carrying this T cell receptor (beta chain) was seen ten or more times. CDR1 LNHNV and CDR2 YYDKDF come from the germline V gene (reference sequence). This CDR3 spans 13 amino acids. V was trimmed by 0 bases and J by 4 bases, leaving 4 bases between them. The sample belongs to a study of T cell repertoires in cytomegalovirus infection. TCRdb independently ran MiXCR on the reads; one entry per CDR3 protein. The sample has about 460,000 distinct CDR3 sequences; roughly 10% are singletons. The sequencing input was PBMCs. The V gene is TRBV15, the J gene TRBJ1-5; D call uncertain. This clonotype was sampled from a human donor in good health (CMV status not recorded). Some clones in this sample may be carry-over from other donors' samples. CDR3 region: CATSRDKNQPQHF. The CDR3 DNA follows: TGTGCCACCAGCAGAGATAAAAATCAGCCCCAGCATTTT.